The rows below give T cell receptor beta chains drawn from one sample of a study of neoadjuvant anti-PD-1 for oral cavity cancer. The protocol was immunoSEQ multiplex PCR, while the TCRdb copy is restricted to in-frame clones and leaves out a portion. The repertoire has more than 50,000 clones, approximately 79% of them found once; the top ten carry approximately 2.4%. Sequenced material: PBMCs, taken before nivolumab (anti-PD-1) treatment. The receptors derive from a person between 40 and 79 years old with oral cavity squamous cell carcinoma. Each CDR3 is given without its conserved first and last residue. Each record gives: V gene, D gene, CDR3 length, CDR3 protein. The D gene is left open where the match is weak.

V gene: TRBV6-4
D gene: .
CDR3 length: 13
CDR3 protein: ASSALGEAPDTQY

V gene: TRBV5-1
D gene: TRBD1
CDR3 length: 17
CDR3 protein: ASSSLPTGLGSGANVLT

V gene: TRBV5-6
D gene: .
CDR3 length: 11
CDR3 protein: ASSLGQLDTQY

V gene: TRBV5-5
D gene: TRBD1
CDR3 length: 13
CDR3 protein: ASSLWGQIGEKLF

V gene: TRBV5-1
D gene: .
CDR3 length: 9
CDR3 protein: ASSYHEGQF

V gene: TRBV5-6
D gene: TRBD1
CDR3 length: 9
CDR3 protein: ASAEGATQY

V gene: TRBV6-5
D gene: TRBD1
CDR3 length: 13
CDR3 protein: ASSYSRQGNSPLH

V gene: TRBV7-3
D gene: TRBD2
CDR3 length: 14
CDR3 protein: ASSRTSGRAGDTQY

V gene: TRBV10-3
D gene: TRBD1
CDR3 length: 12
CDR3 protein: AISGSGGTGELF

V gene: TRBV18
D gene: TRBD1
CDR3 length: 12
CDR3 protein: ASSRVGTGHEQY

V gene: TRBV18
D gene: .
CDR3 length: 11
CDR3 protein: ASSPDYTGELF

V gene: TRBV28
D gene: TRBD2
CDR3 length: 13
CDR3 protein: ASSSTSGRAYEQY

V gene: TRBV6-4
D gene: TRBD1
CDR3 length: 13
CDR3 protein: ASSEQEGGGNEQF

V gene: TRBV27
D gene: TRBD2
CDR3 length: 14
CDR3 protein: ASFLISGKPTGELF

V gene: TRBV7-3
D gene: TRBD1
CDR3 length: 14
CDR3 protein: ASSLGSGTGGYEQY

V gene: TRBV2
D gene: .
CDR3 length: 11
CDR3 protein: ARNMASTDTQY